This T cell receptor (beta chain) was observed in a study of T-cell reconstitution after alpha-beta-depleted transplantation in children listed by TCRdb under 2016. Background on the whole study: Using TCR repertoire profiling, the study quantitatively followed how T-cell immune reconstitution unfolded in children after TCRalphabeta/CD19-depleted allogeneic hematopoietic cell transplantation. Overall study outcomes, separate from this receptor: Apparently early alphabetaT-cell count recovery about two months after transplant reportedly relied on only several hundred rapidly expanded clones derived from non-depleted graft cells. In some patients, high TCRbeta diversity at day 60 was attributed to recipient T cells and intrathymic progenitors that had survived conditioning. Over the following months the frequencies of hyperexpanded clones went down, and after one year T-cell counts and TCRbeta diversity were mostly credited to newly produced T cells.

The meaning of the sample's treatment or condition label: allogeneic hematopoietic cell transplantation with graft depleted of TCRalphabeta T cells and CD19 B cells. The children who served as transplant recipients had been given grafts of TCRalphabeta/CD19-depleted allogeneic hematopoietic cells. CDR1 and CDR2 were assigned from the germline V gene (reference sequence) as SGHNT and YYREEE. The germline V and J ends show losses of 4 bases and 7 bases respectively, and no gene match explains 9 bases of the junction. The CDR3 spans 15 residues, from the cysteine through the phenylalanine. The sequence is cut down to CDR3 DNA, 45 bases in frame from base 1. The method behind the library was PCR. TCRdb names Illumina HiSeq 2500 as the instrument used. TCR libraries were prepared with molecular barcoding, using unique molecular identifiers to normalize TCRbeta repertoire quantification. TCRdb's own reprocessing of the public reads used fastp at Q25 and MiXCR and kept productive beta chains. Every entry covers one CDR3 protein and lists the most common genes and DNA from its rows. The sample has about 280,000 distinct CDR3 sequences on record, around a tenth of them singletons. The ten biggest clones cover 23% of the sample.

With respect to this clonotype: Its antigen has not been determined. The input lacks base qualities; no much larger clone sits a single base away.

Material: peripheral blood, obtained 180 days after TCRalphabeta/CD19-depleted stem cell transplant. The receptor comes from a male patient aged 2 to 9 who had a stem cell transplant for chronic granulomatous disease, so the T cells may come from the graft donor. The chain couples TRBV5-4 to TRBJ2-7; 12 middle bases align to TRBD2. The CDR3 in this case is CASSLAGGASGEQYF. In nucleotide form, the sequence is TGTGCCAGCAGCCTAGCGGGAGGGGCGTCAGGGGAGCAGTACTTC. The full variable domain, with segments outside the CDR3 supplied by the reference TRBV5-4 and TRBJ2-7 proteins, appears as ETGVTQSPTHLIKTRGQQVTLRCSSQSGHNTVSWYQQALGQGPQFIFQYYREEENGRGNFPPRFSGLQFPNYSSELNVNALELDDSALYLCASSLAGGASGEQYFGPGTRLTVT.